The next 29 T cell receptor beta chains were all read from a single sample in a study of blood T cells in healthy people across ages. A second roughly 6 to 12 cycle PCR used barcoded and J-beta primers. TCRdb used MiXCR to reprocess the 5' RACE reads, holding one entry per CDR3 protein. The sample has 800,000 or so distinct CDR3 sequences, 25% seen once. Separately, the same data were catalogued under a study of T cells of mothers and their children.

The specimen sequenced was blood. Receptors originate from a boy aged 5-17 years in good health.

This chain joins TRBV6-2 or TRBV6-3 and TRBJ2-5, with D unclear. CDR3 size: 13 residues. Germline CDR1 reads MNHEY; CDR2 reads SVGEGT. V dropped 5 bases and J dropped 5 bases, with 12 bases sitting between them. CDR3 sequence: CASSRIYSETQYF. Here the CDR3 DNA reads TGTGCCAGCAGTCGGATATATTCGGAGACCCAGTACTTC.

The chain joins TRBV28 to TRBJ2-7, with D unresolved. V dropped 2 bases and J dropped 0 bases, with 11 bases sitting between them. The CDR3 has 15 amino acids. Germline V gives CDR1 MDHEN, CDR2 SYDVKM. The CDR3 DNA sequence: TGTGCCAGCAGTTTAGTCTTGGGCACCTCCTACGAGCAGTACTTC. Amino acid sequence: CASSLVLGTSYEQYF.

This clonotype was recorded a few times. Its ends do not fully match the called genes, so a read error is possible. V and J are TRBV3-1 and TRBJ1-2; D is unresolved. The CDR3 length is 15 residues. Per the germline V gene, CDR1 is LGHDT and CDR2 is YNNKEL (reference sequence). The CDR3, as DNA: TGTGCCAGCAGCCGAAAGTTAATACCTAACTATAGCTACACCTTC. Its protein is CASSRKLIPNYSYTF.

This clonotype was observed a handful of times. This chain joins TRBV4-2 and TRBJ2-1; 11 bases align to TRBD2. This CDR3 spans 17 amino acids. In germline, CDR1 is LGHNA, CDR2 YNFKEQ. V shed 4 bases and J 4 bases; nucleotides not matched to a gene: 9. CDR3 region: CASSRSIAGGTYNEQFF. The CDR3, as DNA: TGTGCCAGCAGCCGTTCCATAGCGGGAGGGACTTACAATGAGCAGTTCTTC.

This clonotype has just a few counts. The chain joins TRBV4-3 to TRBJ1-4; 7 positions agree with TRBD1. The V gene end was trimmed by 4 bases and the J gene end by 0 bases; junction bases not matched to a gene: 5. The CDR3 extends over 16 amino acids. Germline-derived CDR1 and CDR2 are LGHNA and YSLEER. CDR3 region: CASSRTGTPTNEKLFF. The CDR3 DNA is TGCGCCAGCAGCCGGACAGGCACCCCAACTAATGAAAAACTGTTTTTT.

The rearrangement uses TRBV7-2 and TRBJ1-4; perhaps TRBD1 as D (6 bases). With 1 base removed from V and 2 bases from J, the gap between germline ends came to 11 bases. There are 16 residues in the CDR3. Germline CDR1 reads SGHTA; CDR2 reads FQGNSA. CDR3 in DNA: TGTGCCAGCAGCTTAGTAGGTGGGGGCACTAATGAAAAACTGTTTTTT. Its translation is CASSLVGGGTNEKLFF.

This clonotype has ten or more counts. The chain links TRBV4-3 to TRBJ2-1, with D possibly TRBD2 on 6 matching bases. The V and J ends lost 4 bases and 4 bases respectively, with 14 bases between them. This CDR3 has 15 amino acids. Germline lookup yields CDR1 LGHNA and CDR2 YSLEER. Here the CDR3 DNA reads TGCGCCAGCAGCCGAAATACCGGGACTTACAATGAGCAGTTCTTC. It is translated as CASSRNTGTYNEQFF.

This clonotype was found a few times. The V call is TRBV29-1, the J call TRBJ2-7, with D perhaps matching TRBD1 (6 bases). V was pared by 4 bases and J by 2 bases, with 9 bases between. Germline loops: CDR1 SQVTM, CDR2 ANQGSEA. This CDR3 spans 12 amino acids. CDR3 sequence: CSVVRGTYEQYF. The CDR3 DNA follows: TGCAGCGTTGTAAGGGGGACCTACGAGCAGTACTTC.

This sequence joins TRBV7-2 and TRBJ1-2, with TRBD1 matching over 8 bases. Germline V gene lookup returns CDR1 SGHTA and CDR2 FQGNSA. The CDR3 loop spans 16 amino acids. With 1 base clipped from V and 8 bases from J, the junction kept 12 bases outside the gene matches. As DNA, the CDR3 is TGTGCCAGCAGCTTAGAATTCGGACAGGGATTAAGAGGCTACACCTTC. As protein: CASSLEFGQGLRGYTF.

The table lists this clonotype with a few counts. The chain couples TRBV21-1 to TRBJ1-4; the table's D call TRBD1 went unverified against the DNA. TRBV21-1 is a known pseudogene. The CDR3 has 15 residues. In nucleotides, the CDR3 is TGTGCCAGCAGCACCAGGGGCGCTGCTAATGAAAAACTGTTTTTT. It translates to CASSTRGAANEKLFF.

This chain joins TRBV20-1 and TRBJ2-7; 7 positions agree with TRBD1. The length of the CDR3 is 13 residues. The germline V gene encodes CDR1 DFQATT and CDR2 SNEGSKA (reference sequence). The V segment lost 4 bases and the J segment 1 base; nucleotides outside the gene matches: 4. This CDR3 reads CSANRQGSYEQYF. The CDR3 nucleotides read TGCAGTGCTAACCGACAGGGATCCTACGAGCAGTACTTC.

V and J are TRBV18 and TRBJ2-7, with 8 positions matching TRBD1. With V trimmed by 6 bases and J by 1 base, 14 bases remained unmatched. In germline, CDR1 is KGHSH, CDR2 LQKENI. The CDR3 consists of 17 residues. CDR3 in amino acids: CASSRWVSGQGSYEQYF. The CDR3 DNA reads as TGTGCCAGCTCCCGCTGGGTGTCCGGACAGGGTTCCTACGAGCAGTACTTC.

J is TRBJ1-1 and V is TRBV29-1, with TRBD1 as a possible D gene (5 bases). The length of the CDR3 is 14 residues. From germline, CDR1 is SQVTM and CDR2 ANQGSEA. Trimming took off 4 bases at V and 0 bases at J, with 12 bases between the two ends. The CDR3 nucleotides are TGCAGCGTTGCTGGGGGTGTTATGAACACTGAAGCTTTCTTT. Translating gives CSVAGGVMNTEAFF.

This chain links TRBV27 with TRBJ2-2, with D uncertain. Trimming took 3 bases from V and 4 from J, leaving 15 bases between them. This CDR3 has 16 amino acids. Looked up from germline, CDR1 is MNHEY and CDR2 is SMNVEV (reference sequence). The CDR3 nucleotides read TGTGCCAGCAGTTTCTTCCAGACAAGCTCCACCGGGGAGCTGTTTTTT. This gives the protein CASSFFQTSSTGELFF.

V gene TRBV4-3 combines with J gene TRBJ2-7, with TRBD2 identical over 11 bases. The J segment lost 4 bases and the V segment lost 4 bases, leaving 9 bases of the junction unmatched. The germline CDR1 and CDR2 sequences are LGHNA and YSLEER. This CDR3 spans 16 amino acids. The CDR3 bases are TGCGCCAGCAGCCTGTTAGCGGGAGGGAAGACTTACGAGCAGTACTTC. Translating gives CASSLLAGGKTYEQYF.

This clonotype has a handful of counts. This chain uses TRBV20-1 with TRBJ2-5, with TRBD2 identical over 14 bases. The J call may be faulty, since TRBJ2-1 better matches the DNA end. The CDR3 runs 17 residues. Looked up from germline, CDR1 is DFQATT and CDR2 is SNEGSKA (reference sequence). This chain's CDR3 is CSARGRLAGGLYNEQFF. The CDR3 DNA reads TGCAGTGCTAGAGGGCGACTAGCGGGGGGGCTCTACAATGAGCAGTTCTTC.

This clonotype has more than one count but fewer than ten. The chain combines TRBV28 with TRBJ1-2; TRBD1 agrees at 11 bases. The CDR3 loop spans 13 amino acids. Germline lookup yields CDR1 MDHEN and CDR2 SYDVKM. V lost 5 bases and J lost 8; bases outside the gene matches: 4. CDR3 nucleotide sequence: TGTGCCAGCAGTGGGGACAGGGGGAGAGGCTACACCTTC. Translating it yields CASSGDRGRGYTF.

In its sample, this clonotype was seen a few times. The V gene is TRBV21-1, the J gene TRBJ2-2; the D call in the table, TRBD1, was not verified against the DNA. TRBV21-1 is deemed a pseudogene. The CDR3 is made up of 11 amino acids. CDR3 sequence (DNA): TGTGCCAGCCCAGGGGCCGGGGAGCTGTTTTTT. Its translation: CASPGAGELFF.

This chain connects TRBV7-8 to TRBJ2-1; the match to TRBD2 covers 7 bases. In germline, CDR1 is SGHVS, CDR2 FQNEAQ. V shed 0 bases and J 3 bases; nucleotides not matched to a gene: 5. CDR3 length: 16 residues. In DNA, the CDR3 is TGTGCCAGCAGCTTAGCGCGGCTAGCGGTCTACAATGAGCAGTTCTTC. Translating it yields CASSLARLAVYNEQFF.

The genes are TRBV20-1 and TRBJ1-6; D remains ambiguous. V was shortened by 1 base and J by 14 bases, with 12 bases between the two germline ends. The CDR3 is 12 amino acids. Germline V gene sequence: CDR1 DFQATT, CDR2 SNEGSKA (reference sequence). The CDR3 DNA is TGCAGTGCTAGAGGCAGCCTGGCATCCCTCCACTTT. This sequence encodes CSARGSLASLHF.

The chain joins TRBV7-9 to TRBJ1-4; 7 nucleotides align to TRBD1. CDR1 and CDR2 (germline): SEHNR, FQNEAQ (reference sequence). The CDR3 is made up of 15 amino acids. V lost 5 bases, J lost 3 bases, and 6 bases stayed unmatched. CDR3 loop: CASSPRTGSNEKLFF. The CDR3 DNA reads as TGTGCCAGCAGCCCGAGGACAGGTTCTAATGAAAAACTGTTTTTT.

A few counts support this clonotype. The V gene is TRBV5-4, the J gene TRBJ2-1; TRBD2 matches 13 bases. The J call may be faulty, since TRBJ2-5 better matches the DNA end. CDR3 length: 17 amino acids. Per the germline V gene, CDR1 is SGHNT and CDR2 is YYREEE (reference sequence). This chain's CDR3 is CASSLRGLAGIQETQYF. The CDR3 bases are TGTGCCAGCAGTTTGCGGGGACTAGCGGGGATACAAGAGACCCAGTACTTC.

This clonotype was seen a few times. This chain joins TRBV15 and TRBJ1-2; D is perhaps TRBD1 (5 bases). The length of the CDR3 is 14 residues. Germline V lookup: CDR1 LNHNV, CDR2 YYDKDF (reference sequence). Trimming cost V 3 bases and J 8 bases, with 16 bases left between them. Here the CDR3 DNA reads TGTGCCACCAGCAGCGCTTCTGGGGCCGGGGGCTACACCTTC. This encodes CATSSASGAGGYTF.

This chain uses TRBV12-3 or TRBV12-4 with TRBJ2-1; D assignment may be TRBD1 or TRBD2 (5 bases each). The DNA end is a closer match to TRBJ2-5, so the J assignment may be wrong. The CDR3 is made up of 13 amino acids. In DNA form, the CDR3 reads TGTGCCAGCACCTATCGGGGCGAGGAGACCCAGTACTTC. Protein: CASTYRGEETQYF.

This clonotype has only a few counts. J is TRBJ2-3 and V is TRBV9; TRBD1 or TRBD2 may be the D gene (6 bases each). The CDR3 extends over 15 amino acids. In germline, CDR1 is SGDLS, CDR2 YYNGEE. V lost 0 bases and J lost 5, with 13 bases in between. CDR3 nucleotides: TGTGCCAGCAGCGTAGAGGGGGGATGGGGAGATACGCAGTATTTT. It is translated as CASSVEGGWGDTQYF.

The chain carries TRBV7-9 and TRBJ1-1; 7 nucleotides agree with TRBD1. The junction had 7 bases not matched to a gene; V was cut back by 4 bases and J by 5 bases. The CDR3 consists of 14 residues. Germline V gene data show CDR1 as SEHNR and CDR2 as FQNEAQ (reference sequence). CDR3 region: CASSSSGGRTEAFF. The CDR3, as DNA: TGTGCCAGCAGCTCTTCAGGGGGTCGGACTGAAGCTTTCTTT.

The genes are TRBV28 and TRBJ2-1; TRBD2 agrees at 7 bases. Trimming took 6 bases from V and 4 from J; bases not matched to a gene: 12. CDR3 length: 16 amino acids. Germline values: CDR1 MDHEN, CDR2 SYDVKM. The CDR3 DNA reads TGTGCCAGCAGCCCGGGTCGGCGGGGGACGTACAATGAGCAGTTCTTC. Its translation: CASSPGRRGTYNEQFF. Based on the CDR3 plus reference TRBV28 and TRBJ2-1, the full variable domain is DVKVTQSSRYLVKRTGEKVFLECVQDMDHENMFWYRQDPGLGLRLIYFSYDVKMKEKGDIPEGYSVSREKKERFSLILESASTNQTSMYLCASSPGRRGTYNEQFFGPGTRLTVL.

This clonotype was recorded only once. The chain has TRBV5-1 and TRBJ1-2; the D is unclear. Germline V gene sequence: CDR1 SGHRS, CDR2 YFSETQ. The CDR3 consists of 14 residues. V gave up 4 bases and J gave up 2 bases, with 12 bases separating them. CDR3 region: CASSPRPDNYGYTF. CDR3 in DNA: TGCGCCAGCAGCCCACGGCCAGACAACTATGGCTACACCTTC.

The V call is TRBV6-2 or TRBV6-3, the J call TRBJ2-3; tentative D call: TRBD2 (5 bases). The CDR3 loop spans 13 amino acids. Trimming removed 6 bases at V and 4 bases at J, with 11 bases between. Per the germline V gene, CDR1 is MNHEY and CDR2 is SVGEGT. This CDR3 reads CASRHTSADTQYF. CDR3 coding DNA: TGTGCCAGCAGGCACACTAGTGCAGATACGCAGTATTTT.